This entry concerns a single TCR beta chain. TCRdb's copy holds only in-frame clones and misses some; the assay was immunoSEQ multiplex PCR. The sample has roughly 760,000 clones, about 74% seen once. The data derive from a study of shared clonotypes between healthy human individuals. The V gene's germline CDR1 is SEHNR and CDR2 FQNEAQ (reference sequence). This CDR3 comprises 17 residues. Germline trimming cut 5 bases from V and 1 base from J; bases unmatched to any gene: 11. The source material was memory CD4+ T cells sorted from blood. Subset reported: CD45RA-negative fraction. The sequence derives from a woman aged 25 to 39 in good health. This chain links TRBV7-9 with TRBJ2-3; TRBD2 matches at 8 bases. The CDR3 here is CASSRYTLAGRTDTQYF. The CDR3 region has the DNA TGTGCCAGCAGCCGCTATACTTTAGCGGGACGCACAGATACGCAGTATTTT.